The present T cell receptor (beta chain) was sequenced within a study of human T cells and chemical hapten exposure. Whole-study context: There were weekly diphenylcyclopropenone doses to the scalp for patients throughout the roughly 22-week study.

Germline V gene data show CDR1 as MGHRA and CDR2 as YSYEKL. This CDR3 is 14 amino acids long. V gave up 1 base and J gave up 2 bases, with 8 bases separating them. The time point denotes: pre-sensitization, week 0. The treatment is: therapeutic diphenylcyclopropenone sensitization with weekly scalp DPC. Each CDR3 protein is one row after TCRdb ran MiXCR on the RACE reads. The sample holds over 300,000 distinct CDR3 sequences, 4.5% to 5.5% seen once. Points from the study as a whole: Significantly greater numbers of large CDR3 similarity clusters came from expanded TCRs than from controls. Alopecia affecting every donor means their immune response may not match healthy people's.

Worth noting for this clonotype: Its matching antigen is unknown.

The source was whole blood, collected in connection with sensitization to the hapten diphenylcyclopropenone (DPC). This chain uses TRBV4-1 with TRBJ1-2, with no clear D. The origin of this receptor is a woman between 45 and 65 years old with alopecia areata. Some clones in this sample may be carry-over from other donors' samples. This CDR3 is CASSQVQPNYGYTF. The DNA of the CDR3 is TGCGCCAGCAGCCAAGTCCAGCCCAACTATGGCTACACCTTC.